Below, one T cell receptor beta chain is given with its context. The antigen remains undetermined. Looked up from germline, CDR1 is KGHSH and CDR2 is LQKENI. With 3 bases clipped from V and 4 bases from J, the junction kept 2 bases outside the gene matches. CDR3 size: 15 residues. Time point denoted: pretreatment peripheral blood. For each patient, 1 to 8 samples were obtained, pretreatment and on-treatment. This entry belongs to a study of PD-L1 blockade in urothelial cancer. Overall study: A median blood sample held about 150,000 T cells and roughly 79,000 unique TCRs. Study results and caveats: Patients with below-median pretreatment blood clonality survived longer. Patients who had durable benefit saw their tumor-associated blood clones expand more at 3 weeks.

Assay used: immunoSEQ multiplex PCR; TCRdb lists only in-frame clones, some missing. The top ten clones hold more than 0.85% of a sample with some 90,000 clones, around 89% of them seen once. The sample here was PBMCs, taken around atezolizumab (anti-PD-L1) treatment. This receptor was identified in a woman aged 80 or over with urothelial cancer. V and J are TRBV18 and TRBJ2-2; 10 nucleotides line up with TRBD1. CDR3 sequence: CASSPGQGLTGELFF. In nucleotides, the CDR3 is TGTGCCAGCTCACCGGGACAGGGGCTCACCGGGGAGCTGTTTTTT.